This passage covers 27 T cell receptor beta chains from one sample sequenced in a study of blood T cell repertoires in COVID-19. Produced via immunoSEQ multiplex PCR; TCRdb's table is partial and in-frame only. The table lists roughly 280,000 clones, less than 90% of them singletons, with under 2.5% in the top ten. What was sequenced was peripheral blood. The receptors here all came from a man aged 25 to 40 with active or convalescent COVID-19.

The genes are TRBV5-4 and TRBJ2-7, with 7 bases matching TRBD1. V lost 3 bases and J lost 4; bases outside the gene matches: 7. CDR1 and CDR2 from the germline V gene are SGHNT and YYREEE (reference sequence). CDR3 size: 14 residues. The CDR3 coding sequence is TGTGCCAGCAGCTCAACCGGGACAGAATACGAGCAGTACTTC. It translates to CASSSTGTEYEQYF.

The CDR3 protein is CASSLWGQRGVLNEQFF. The CDR3, as DNA: TGTGCCAGCAGCTTATGGGGCCAGCGGGGGGTGCTCAATGAGCAGTTCTTC. The chain couples TRBV11-2 to TRBJ2-1, with 9 bases identical to TRBD2. CDR3 size: 17 residues. V lost 2 bases, J lost 6 bases, and 11 bases stayed unmatched. Germline V lookup: CDR1 SGHAT, CDR2 FQNNGV.

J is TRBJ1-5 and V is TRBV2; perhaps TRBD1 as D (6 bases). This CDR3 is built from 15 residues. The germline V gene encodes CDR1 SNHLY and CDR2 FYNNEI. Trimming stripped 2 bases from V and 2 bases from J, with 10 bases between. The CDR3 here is CASSESGVGNQPQHF. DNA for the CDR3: TGTGCCAGCAGTGAATCAGGGGTCGGCAATCAGCCCCAGCATTTT.

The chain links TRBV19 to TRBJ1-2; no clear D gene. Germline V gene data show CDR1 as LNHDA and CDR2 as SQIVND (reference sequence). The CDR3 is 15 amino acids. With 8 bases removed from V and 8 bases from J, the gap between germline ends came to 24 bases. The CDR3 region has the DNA TGTGCCAGTTTTAATGGAAGTCCCATCCGGGAGGGCTACACCTTC. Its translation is CASFNGSPIREGYTF.

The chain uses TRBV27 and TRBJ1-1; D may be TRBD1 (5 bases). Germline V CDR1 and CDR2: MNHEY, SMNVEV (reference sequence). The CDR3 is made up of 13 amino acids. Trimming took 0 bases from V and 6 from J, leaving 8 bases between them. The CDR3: CASSLSGRAEAFF. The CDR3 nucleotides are TGTGCCAGCAGTTTATCGGGCAGGGCTGAAGCTTTCTTT.

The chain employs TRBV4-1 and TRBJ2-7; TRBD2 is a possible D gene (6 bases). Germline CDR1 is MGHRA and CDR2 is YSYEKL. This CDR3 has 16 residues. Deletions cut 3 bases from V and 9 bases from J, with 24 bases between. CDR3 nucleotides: TGCGCCAGCAGCCAGGGGAGGCTCTCCCCTACGACGGGGCAGTACTTC. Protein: CASSQGRLSPTTGQYF.

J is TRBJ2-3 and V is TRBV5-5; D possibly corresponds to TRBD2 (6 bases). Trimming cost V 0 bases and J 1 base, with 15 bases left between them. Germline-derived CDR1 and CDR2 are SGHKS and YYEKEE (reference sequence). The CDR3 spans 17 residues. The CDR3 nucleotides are TGTGCCAGCAGCTTGGCCCTCGGGGAGGTTGGCACAGATACGCAGTATTTT. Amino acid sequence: CASSLALGEVGTDTQYF.

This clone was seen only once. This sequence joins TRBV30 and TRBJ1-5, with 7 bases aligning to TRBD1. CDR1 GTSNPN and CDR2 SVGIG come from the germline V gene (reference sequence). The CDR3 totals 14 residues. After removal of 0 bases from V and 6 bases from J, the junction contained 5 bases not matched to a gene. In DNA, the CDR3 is TGTGCCTGGAGTGTATCCCAGGGGGGTCAGCCCCAGCATTTT. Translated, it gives CAWSVSQGGQPQHF.

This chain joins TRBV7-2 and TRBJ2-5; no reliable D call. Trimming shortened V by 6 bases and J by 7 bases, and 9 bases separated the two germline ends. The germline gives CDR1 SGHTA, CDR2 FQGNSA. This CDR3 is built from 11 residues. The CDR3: CASRIEATQYF. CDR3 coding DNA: TGTGCCAGCAGAATAGAGGCGACCCAGTACTTC. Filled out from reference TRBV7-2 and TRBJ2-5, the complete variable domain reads GAGVSQSPSNKVTEKGKDVELRCDPISGHTALYWYRQSLGQGLEFLIYFQGNSAPDKSGLPSDRFSAERTGGSVSTLTIQRTQQEDSAVYLCASRIEATQYFGPGTRLLVL.

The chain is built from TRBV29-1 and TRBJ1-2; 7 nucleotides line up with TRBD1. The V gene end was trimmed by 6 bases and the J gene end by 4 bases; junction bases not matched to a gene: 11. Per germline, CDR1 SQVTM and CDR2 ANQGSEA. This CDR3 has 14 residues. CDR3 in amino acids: CSVDSVGQSYGYTF. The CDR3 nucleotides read TGCAGCGTGGACTCAGTGGGACAGTCCTATGGCTACACCTTC.

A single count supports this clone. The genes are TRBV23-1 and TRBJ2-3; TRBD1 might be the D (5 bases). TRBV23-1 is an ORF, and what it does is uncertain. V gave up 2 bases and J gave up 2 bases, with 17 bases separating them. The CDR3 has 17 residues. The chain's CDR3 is CASSQPRQGLVTDTQYF. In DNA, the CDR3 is TGCGCCAGCAGTCAACCCAGGCAGGGCCTAGTCACAGATACGCAGTATTTT.

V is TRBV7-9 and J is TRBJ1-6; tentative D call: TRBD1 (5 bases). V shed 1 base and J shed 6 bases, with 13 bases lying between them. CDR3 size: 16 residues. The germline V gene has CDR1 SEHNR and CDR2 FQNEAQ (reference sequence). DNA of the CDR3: TGTGCCAGCAGCTTAGTCGGGGGGACGGGTAATTCACCCCTCCACTTT. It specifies CASSLVGGTGNSPLHF.

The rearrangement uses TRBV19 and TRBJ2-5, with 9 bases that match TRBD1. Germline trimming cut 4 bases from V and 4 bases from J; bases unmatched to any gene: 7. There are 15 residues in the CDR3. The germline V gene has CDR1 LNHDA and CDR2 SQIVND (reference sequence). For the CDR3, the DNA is TGTGCCAGTAGTACGGGACAGGGACACGTAGAGACCCAGTACTTC. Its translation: CASSTGQGHVETQYF.

This chain's CDR3 is CATSRATGGGEQFF. The DNA of the CDR3 is TGTGCCACCAGCAGAGCCACAGGGGGAGGGGAGCAGTTCTTC. The rearrangement uses TRBV15 and TRBJ2-1, with D possibly matching TRBD1 (8 bases). The CDR3 has 14 residues. Germline V gene lookup returns CDR1 LNHNV and CDR2 YYDKDF (reference sequence). V lost 1 base and J 10 bases, leaving 14 bases between the germline ends.

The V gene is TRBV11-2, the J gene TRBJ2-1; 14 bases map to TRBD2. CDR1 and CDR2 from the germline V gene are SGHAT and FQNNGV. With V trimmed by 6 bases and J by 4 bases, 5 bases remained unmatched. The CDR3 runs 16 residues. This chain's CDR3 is CASRVWTSGGYNEQFF. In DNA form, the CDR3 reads TGTGCCAGCAGGGTATGGACTAGCGGGGGGTACAATGAGCAGTTCTTC.

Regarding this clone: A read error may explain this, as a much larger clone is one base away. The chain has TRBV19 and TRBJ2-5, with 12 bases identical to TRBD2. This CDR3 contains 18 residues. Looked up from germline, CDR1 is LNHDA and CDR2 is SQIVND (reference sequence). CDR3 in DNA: TGTGCCAGTTGTATCCGGGGACTAGCGGGCGGGCGGGGGGAGACCCAGTACTTC. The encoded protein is CASCIRGLAGGRGETQYF.

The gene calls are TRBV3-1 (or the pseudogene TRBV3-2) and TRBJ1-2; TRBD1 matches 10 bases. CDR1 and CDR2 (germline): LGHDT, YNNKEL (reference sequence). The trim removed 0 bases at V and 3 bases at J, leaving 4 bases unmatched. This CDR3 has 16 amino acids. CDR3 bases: TGTGCCAGCAGCCAAGATCTTGGGACAGGGGACTATGGCTACACCTTC. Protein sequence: CASSQDLGTGDYGYTF.

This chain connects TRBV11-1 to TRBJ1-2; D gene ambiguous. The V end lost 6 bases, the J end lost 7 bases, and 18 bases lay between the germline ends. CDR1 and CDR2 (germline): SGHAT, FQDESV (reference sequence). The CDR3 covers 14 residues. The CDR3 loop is CASSPRGVGGGYTF. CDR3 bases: TGTGCCAGCAGTCCCCGGGGAGTTGGAGGTGGCTACACCTTC.

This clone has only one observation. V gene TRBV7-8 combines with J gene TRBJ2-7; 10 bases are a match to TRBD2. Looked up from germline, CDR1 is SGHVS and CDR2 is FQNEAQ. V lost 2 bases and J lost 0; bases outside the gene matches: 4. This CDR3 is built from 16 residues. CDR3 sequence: CASSLNSGGSSYEQYF. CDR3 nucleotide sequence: TGTGCCAGCAGCTTAAATAGCGGGGGGAGCTCCTACGAGCAGTACTTC.

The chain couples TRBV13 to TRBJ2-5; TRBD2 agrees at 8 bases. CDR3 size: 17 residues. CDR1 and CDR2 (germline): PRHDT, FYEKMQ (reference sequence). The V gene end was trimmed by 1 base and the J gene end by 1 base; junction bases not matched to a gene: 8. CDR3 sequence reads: CASSLVGLAGPQETQYF. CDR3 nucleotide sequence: TGTGCCAGCAGCTTAGTTGGGCTAGCGGGTCCCCAAGAGACCCAGTACTTC. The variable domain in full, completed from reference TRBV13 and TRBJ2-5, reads AAGVIQSPRHLIKEKRETATLKCYPIPRHDTVYWYQQGPGQDPQFLISFYEKMQSDKGSIPDRFSAQQFSDYHSELNMSSLELGDSALYFCASSLVGLAGPQETQYFGPGTRLLVL.

DNA for the CDR3: TGCGCCAGCAGCGGACCGACAGGGGGCCTATCTGGCTACACCTTC. Amino acids: CASSGPTGGLSGYTF. The chain combines TRBV5-1 with TRBJ1-2, with TRBD1 matching 10 bases. Germline trimming cut 4 bases from V and 7 bases from J; bases unmatched to any gene: 10. This CDR3 comprises 15 residues. Germline V gives CDR1 SGHRS, CDR2 YFSETQ.

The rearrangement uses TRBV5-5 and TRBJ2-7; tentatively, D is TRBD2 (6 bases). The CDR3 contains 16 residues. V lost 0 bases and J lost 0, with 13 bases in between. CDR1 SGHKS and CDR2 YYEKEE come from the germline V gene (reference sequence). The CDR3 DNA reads TGTGCCAGCAGCTTGGGCGGGGACTCCTACTCCTACGAGCAGTACTTC. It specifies CASSLGGDSYSYEQYF.

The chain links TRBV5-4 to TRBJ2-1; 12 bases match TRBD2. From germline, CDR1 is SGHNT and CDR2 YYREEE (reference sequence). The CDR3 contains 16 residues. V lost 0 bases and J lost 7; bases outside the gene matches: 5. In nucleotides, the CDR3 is TGTGCCAGCAGCTTGGTCCGGCTAGCGGGGGGGAATGAGCAGTTCTTC. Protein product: CASSLVRLAGGNEQFF.

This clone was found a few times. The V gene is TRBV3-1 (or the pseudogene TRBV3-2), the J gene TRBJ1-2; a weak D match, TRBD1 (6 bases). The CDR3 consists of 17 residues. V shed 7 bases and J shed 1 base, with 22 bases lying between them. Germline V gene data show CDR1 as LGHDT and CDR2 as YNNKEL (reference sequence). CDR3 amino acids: CASTPSLGGVLNYGYTF. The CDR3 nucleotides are TGTGCCAGCACCCCATCTCTAGGGGGGGTCCTTAACTATGGCTACACCTTC.

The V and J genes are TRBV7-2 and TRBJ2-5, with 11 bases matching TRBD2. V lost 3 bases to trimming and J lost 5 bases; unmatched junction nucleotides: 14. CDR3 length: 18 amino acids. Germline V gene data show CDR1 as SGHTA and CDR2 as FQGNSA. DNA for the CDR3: TGTGCCAGCAGCTTGACAGGGCTAGCGGGGGGTAAATCCGAGACCCAGTACTTC. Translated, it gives CASSLTGLAGGKSETQYF.

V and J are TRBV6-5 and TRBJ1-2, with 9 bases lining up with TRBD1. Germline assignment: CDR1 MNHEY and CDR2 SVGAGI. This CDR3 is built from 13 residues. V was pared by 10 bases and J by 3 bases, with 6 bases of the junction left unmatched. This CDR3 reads CAIPRTGDYGYTF. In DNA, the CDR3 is TGTGCCATCCCCCGGACAGGGGACTATGGCTACACCTTC.

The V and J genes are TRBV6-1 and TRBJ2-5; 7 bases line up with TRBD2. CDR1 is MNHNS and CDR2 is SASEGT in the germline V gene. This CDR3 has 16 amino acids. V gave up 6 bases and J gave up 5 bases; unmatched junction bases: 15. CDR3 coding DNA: TGTGCCAGCAGCGAAACCCCGGGAGGAGGTCGTGAGACCCAGTACTTC. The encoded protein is CASSETPGGGRETQYF.